The 12 T cell receptor beta chains in this list originate from one sample, sequenced in a study of blood T cell repertoires in COVID-19. The table came from immunoSEQ multiplex PCR; TCRdb's copy has only in-frame clones and leaves some out. The sample has about 150,000 clones; approximately 80% are singletons. The sequencing input was PBMCs or T cells enriched from blood (not recorded which). Receptor source: a man in his 70s who had been exposed to COVID-19.

CDR3 coding DNA: TGTGCCAGCAGCTACGGGACAGGGGGCACAGATACGCAGTATTTT. Its protein product is CASSYGTGGTDTQYF. The rearrangement links TRBV5-8 to TRBJ2-3, with 10 positions matching TRBD1. The trim removed 3 bases at V and 1 base at J, leaving 2 bases unmatched. This CDR3 is built from 15 residues. Germline CDR1 and CDR2: SGHTS and YDEGEE.

The chain combines TRBV18 with TRBJ1-5, with 9 bases matching TRBD1. J was trimmed by 7 bases and V by 3 bases; bases with no gene match: 10. The CDR3 is 16 residues long. Germline V CDR1 and CDR2: KGHSH, LQKENI. Here the CDR3 DNA reads TGTGCCAGCTCACCCGCCGGGACAGGGTCCGGGCAGCCCCAGCATTTT. Translated, it gives CASSPAGTGSGQPQHF.

This rearrangement joins TRBV9 to TRBJ2-3; D unclear. This CDR3 is 15 amino acids long. Trimming took 0 bases from V and 2 from J, leaving 10 bases between them. Germline loops: CDR1 SGDLS, CDR2 YYNGEE. CDR3 sequence reads: CASSVEPVLTDTQYF. DNA of the CDR3: TGTGCCAGCAGCGTAGAGCCGGTGCTCACAGATACGCAGTATTTT.

V gene TRBV7-2 combines with J gene TRBJ1-6; the D is unclear. V lost 2 bases to trimming and J lost 14 bases, with 16 bases between them. CDR1 and CDR2 (germline): SGHTA, FQGNSA. The CDR3 has 14 amino acids. The CDR3 spells CASSLQADNSALHF. The DNA for the CDR3 is TGTGCCAGCAGCTTACAAGCGGATAATTCGGCCCTCCACTTT. Full variable domain (missing parts from reference TRBV7-2 and TRBJ1-6): GAGVSQSPSNKVTEKGKDVELRCDPISGHTALYWYRQSLGQGLEFLIYFQGNSAPDKSGLPSDRFSAERTGGSVSTLTIQRTQQEDSAVYLCASSLQADNSALHFGNGTRLTVT.

V is TRBV6-5 and J is TRBJ1-5, with D maybe TRBD1 (6 bases). V lost 9 bases, J lost 2 bases, and 11 bases lay in between. CDR3 size: 13 residues. Germline CDR1 and CDR2: MNHEY and SVGAGI. The CDR3 reads CASRGAGNQPQHF. The CDR3 bases are TGTGCCAGTCGGGGGGCAGGCAATCAGCCCCAGCATTTT.

The V call is TRBV7-2, the J call TRBJ1-2, with D maybe TRBD1 (5 bases). The germline gives CDR1 SGHTA, CDR2 FQGNSA. V lost 3 bases and J lost 3, with 8 bases in between. The CDR3 is made up of 13 amino acids. CDR3: CASSLARDYGYTF. CDR3 sequence (DNA): TGTGCCAGCAGCTTGGCCAGGGACTATGGCTACACCTTC.

A single count supports this clone. The chain couples TRBV10-2 to TRBJ2-7, with TRBD1 matching 7 bases. The V segment lost 3 bases and the J segment 2 bases; nucleotides outside the gene matches: 1. Germline V CDR1 and CDR2: WSHSY, SAAADI. This CDR3 comprises 13 residues. The CDR3 nucleotides are TGCGCCAGCAGTGACAGGGGGACCTACGAGCAGTACTTC. It codes for CASSDRGTYEQYF.

The rearrangement joins TRBV19 to TRBJ1-5, with 8 positions matching TRBD1. With V trimmed by 4 bases and J by 11 bases, 16 bases remained unmatched. Looked up from germline, CDR1 is LNHDA and CDR2 is SQIVND (reference sequence). CDR3 length: 16 residues. Here the CDR3 DNA reads TGTGCCAGTAGTACCCGACAGGGGATCCCCAATCGGTCCCAGCATTTT. Its translation: CASSTRQGIPNRSQHF.

This chain uses TRBV9 with TRBJ2-7, with 7 bases fitting TRBD2. V lost 1 base, J lost 2 bases, and 3 bases stayed unmatched. This CDR3 contains 14 residues. CDR1 is SGDLS and CDR2 is YYNGEE in the germline V gene. The CDR3 spells CASSVLAEPYEQYF. The CDR3 coding sequence is TGTGCCAGCAGCGTACTAGCGGAGCCCTACGAGCAGTACTTC.

The V gene is TRBV5-6, the J gene TRBJ1-5; TRBD1 agrees at 8 bases. Germline V gives CDR1 SGHDT, CDR2 YYEEEE. This CDR3 spans 18 amino acids. With V trimmed by 2 bases and J by 0 bases, 10 bases remained unmatched. CDR3 in amino acids: CASSLWGRQGSSNQPQHF. CDR3 DNA: TGTGCCAGCAGCTTATGGGGGAGACAGGGGTCTAGCAATCAGCCCCAGCATTTT. The full variable domain, completed using reference TRBV5-6 and TRBJ1-5, is DAGVTQSPTHLIKTRGQQVTLRCSPKSGHDTVSWYQQALGQGPQFIFQYYEEEERQRGNFPDRFSGHQFPNYSSELNVNALLLGDSALYLCASSLWGRQGSSNQPQHFGDGTRLSIL.

The V gene is TRBV7-2, the J gene TRBJ2-7; tentative D call: TRBD1 (5 bases). The CDR3 runs to 13 residues. Germline lookup yields CDR1 SGHTA and CDR2 FQGNSA. V was pared by 4 bases and J by 3 bases, with 10 bases between. Here the CDR3 DNA reads TGTGCCAGCAGCTCGAAGGGGCGCTACGAGCAGTACTTC. It encodes CASSSKGRYEQYF.

V and J are TRBV7-9 and TRBJ1-1; unclear D gene. Germline lookup yields CDR1 SEHNR and CDR2 FQNEAQ (reference sequence). This CDR3 has 13 residues. With 7 bases removed from V and 3 bases from J, the gap between germline ends came to 12 bases. CDR3 sequence: CASTTVSDTEAFF. DNA of the CDR3: TGTGCCAGCACCACTGTATCGGACACTGAAGCTTTCTTT.